What follows is one T cell receptor beta chain and its context. Its antigen is still unknown. No qualities accompany the bases; no much larger clone lies one base away. The sample's time point label, decoded: cycle 4 day 1 (C4D1), after around six weeks of nivolumab. All trial patients had relapsed after autologous stem cell transplantation, with cohorts A, B and C differing in prior brentuximab vedotin exposure. A total of approximately 51 patients with relapsed/refractory classical Hodgkin lymphoma made up the trial cohort, and each patient's best overall response was complete response, partial response or progressive disease. Single-agent nivolumab was administered to trial patients in the multi-cohort phase II CheckMate 205 trial. Best overall response was determined by an independent review committee according to the 2007 International Working Group response criteria. PBMCs from the trial were collected at three points: immediately before nivolumab initiation (C1D1), and during therapy at cycle 2 day 1 and cycle 4 day 1. Peripheral blood was collected in 8 mL Vacutainer Cell Preparation Tubes, from which PBMCs were isolated by centrifugation and then cryopreserved.

Unmatched junction bases come to 8, with V trimmed by 0 bases and J by 4 bases. From the germline V gene (reference sequence), CDR1 is LNHNV and CDR2 is YYDKDF. From cysteine to phenylalanine, the CDR3 is 16 amino acids long. Of the read, only the CDR3 DNA is kept; its 48 bases are in frame from base 1. Genomic DNA was extracted with the Qiagen DNeasy kit from unsorted PBMCs and from negatively selected CD4+ and CD8+ fractions. TCR beta CDR3 regions were amplified by immunoSEQ multiplex PCR using primers annealing to V and J segments. A synthetic immune receptor repertoire was used to minimize amplification bias, and any remaining bias was removed computationally after sequencing. Regarding the original processing steps: Custom Python scripts were used to quantify repertoire diversity as the Shannon entropy index. Unsorted, CD4+ and CD8+ repertoires were analyzed separately, except in combined analyses where CD4+ and CD8+ sequences were merged in silico. Clonal expansion was defined as at least a 2-fold frequency increase after treatment relative to C1D1, with a pseudocount of 0.5 for undetected baseline clones. Singleton clones were defined as clones with 0 or 1 copy at C1D1, and non-singleton clones were defined as clones with 2 or more copies. Clones expanded in unsorted samples were assigned a CD4+, CD8+ or unknown annotation through matching of protein sequences in sorted samples from the same patient. Wilcoxon tests were applied to paired samples to test diversity changes from C1D1 to C4D1. The table comes from immuneACCESS by way of TCRdb, which keeps in-frame sequences with V and J called. Part of the clones is missing from these tables; in studies checked, under half for an unresolved V gene and the rest for unknown reasons. V and J calls plus clone size are reproduced from that table; the DNA served to infer D and trimming. In this sample the table shows about 30,000 clones, roughly four fifths of which occur a single time. About 17% of the sample goes to the ten largest clones.

This entry is derived from a study of PD-1 blockade in classical Hodgkin lymphoma (dated by TCRdb to about 2020). Study-level background: Nivolumab dosing was 3 mg/kg intravenously every 2 weeks, continuing until either disease progression or unacceptable toxicity. A peripheral blood immune signature of response to PD-1 blockade in classical Hodgkin lymphoma was defined using TCR beta sequencing and CyTOF.

The research as a whole found: The study covered only a single clinical trial cohort, and the causes of the repertoire differences, possibly disease activity or prior therapy, were still not defined. CD4+ but not CD8+ TCR diversity rose significantly by C4D1 (p=0.0027 vs p=0.16), most apparent in complete responders (p=0.02). Lower diversity was seen in patients whose nivolumab began less than 1 year after ASCT, and these patients were left out of later analyses so that immune reconstitution would not confound the results. Newly diagnosed patients were reported to have lower baseline TCR diversity than healthy donors, and relapsed/refractory patients were reported to have lower baseline TCR diversity still. Trial patients achieving complete response had baseline diversity similar to newly diagnosed patients, whereas partial responders and progressors had significantly lower diversity.

The starting material was peripheral blood mononuclear cells (PBMCs), obtained before the fourth cycle of nivolumab. Rearrangement joined TRBV15 to TRBJ1-2, with 7 bases in between that match TRBD1. The source of this sequence is a human donor with classical Hodgkin lymphoma. The CDR3 region reads CATSRERGQQVYGYTF. The DNA sequence is given as TGTGCCACCAGCAGAGAAAGGGGACAGCAAGTCTATGGCTACACCTTC.